The clone carrying this T cell receptor beta chain has a handful of counts. The antigen is not known. The sample originates from a study of molecular identifiers for immune sequencing clone quantification. Study findings and constraints: Effector cells kept over 98% of their molecules in clones above 20 RNA copies, while naive cells kept under 1% there.

Germline CDR1 is KGHSH and CDR2 is LQKENI. The junction had 7 bases not matched to a gene; V was cut back by 8 bases and J by 1 base. This CDR3 comprises 14 residues. TCRdb reanalysed the PCR reads using MiXCR and keeps one entry per CDR3 protein. The table has some 320,000 distinct CDR3 sequences, about 22% seen once. Sequenced: naive CD8+ T cells from blood, with Jurkat cell RNA spiked in. Subset: FACS-sorted CD8+CD4-CCR7+CD45RA+ naive T cells. The sequence was collected from a human donor in good health. Some libraries in this study had Jurkat cell RNA spiked in. The chain combines TRBV18 with TRBJ2-7; TRBD2 matches at 8 bases. CDR3 region: CASRTPGGSYEQYF. CDR3 in DNA: TGTGCCAGCCGGACCCCGGGAGGGTCCTACGAGCAGTACTTC.